This T cell receptor beta chain was captured by sequencing in a study of control samples from healthy donors and cancer patients. Data came from immunoSEQ multiplex PCR; TCRdb stores just in-frame clones and leaves some out. This sample carries tens of thousands of clones, around 94% of them seen once, and the ten largest clones take 3.5% to 4%. The CDR3 loop spans 16 amino acids. The germline gives CDR1 MGHRA, CDR2 YSYEKL. V gave up 3 bases and J gave up 4 bases; unmatched junction bases: 10. Sample: blood. The rearrangement uses TRBV4-1 and TRBJ2-7; 9 bases match TRBD1. The origin of this receptor is a man aged 30 to 39 in good health. CDR3 region: CASSHLGDRGFYEQYF. The DNA of the CDR3 is TGCGCCAGCAGCCATCTTGGAGACAGGGGGTTTTACGAGCAGTACTTC.